Following are 8 T cell receptor beta chains from one sample sequenced in a study of CXCR3-negative and CXCR3-positive naive CD8 T cells. The method, 5' RACE with UMI labels, was used to prepare the TRB cDNA libraries. TCRdb processed the 5' RACE reads again and assigns one entry to each CDR3 protein, with no DNA. Listed are approximately 20,000 distinct CDR3 sequences; around 20% falls within the top ten. Material: memory CD8+ T cells from blood. These receptor sequences come from a human donor in good health. Some clones in this sample may be carry-over from other donors' samples.

The chain joins TRBV19 to TRBJ2-7; the D call from TCRdb, TRBD1, cannot be confirmed without DNA. CDR3 length: 14 residues. CDR1 is LNHDA, CDR2 SQIVND, per germline (reference sequence). This CDR3 reads CASSYQGAFYEQYF. Filled out from reference TRBV19 and TRBJ2-7, the complete variable domain reads DGGITQSPKYLFRKEGQNVTLSCEQNLNHDAMYWYRQDPGQGLRLIYYSQIVNDFQKGDIAEGYSVSREKKESFPLTVTSAQKNPTAFYLCASSYQGAFYEQYFGPGTRLTVT.

The chain has TRBV29-1 and TRBJ2-3; TCRdb returns TRBD2, unconfirmable since there is no DNA. Looked up from germline, CDR1 is SQVTM and CDR2 is ANQGSEA. The CDR3 contains 15 residues. This CDR3 reads CSVVGVGRAADTQYF.

V usage is TRBV5-5 and J usage is TRBJ2-7. The CDR3 extends over 14 amino acids. From germline, CDR1 is SGHKS and CDR2 YYEKEE (reference sequence). The CDR3 region is CASSWMDGAYEQYF.

This chain connects TRBV7-8 to TRBJ2-5; TCRdb's D call of TRBD2 is untestable without DNA. The V gene's germline CDR1 is SGHVS and CDR2 FQNEAQ. This CDR3 is built from 12 residues. CDR3 protein: CASSGGQETQYF.

The genes are TRBV15 and TRBJ1-2; there is no DNA to check the TCRdb D call of TRBD1. Per germline, CDR1 LNHNV and CDR2 YYDKDF (reference sequence). The CDR3 extends over 15 amino acids. The CDR3 here is CATSRDRGGPYGYTF.

The J gene is TRBJ2-2, the V gene TRBV7-9. The CDR3 length is 12 residues. CDR1 and CDR2 (germline): SEHNR, FQNEAQ (reference sequence). The CDR3 loop reads CASRPGTGQLFF.

The chain is built from TRBV28 and TRBJ2-5; TCRdb proposes TRBD1, but this gene call is untestable without DNA. The CDR3 loop spans 15 amino acids. Germline-derived CDR1 and CDR2 are MDHEN and SYDVKM. Here the CDR3 reads CASSSPRGAPGTQYF.

V is TRBV6-5 and J is TRBJ1-1; checking the TCRdb D call of TRBD1 is not possible without DNA. The germline gives CDR1 MNHEY, CDR2 SVGAGI. The CDR3 totals 14 residues. The CDR3 sequence is CASSQQGYGTEAFF.